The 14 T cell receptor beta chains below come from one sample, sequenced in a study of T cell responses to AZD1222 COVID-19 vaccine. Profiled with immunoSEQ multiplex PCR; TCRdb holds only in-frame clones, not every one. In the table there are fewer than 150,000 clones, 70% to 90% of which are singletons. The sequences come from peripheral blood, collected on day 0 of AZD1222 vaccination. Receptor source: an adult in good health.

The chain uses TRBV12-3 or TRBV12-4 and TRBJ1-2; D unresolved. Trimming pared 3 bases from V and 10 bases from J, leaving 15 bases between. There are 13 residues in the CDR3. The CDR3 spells CASSFIPHAPYTF. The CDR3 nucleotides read TGTGCCAGCAGTTTTATCCCTCACGCACCCTACACCTTC.

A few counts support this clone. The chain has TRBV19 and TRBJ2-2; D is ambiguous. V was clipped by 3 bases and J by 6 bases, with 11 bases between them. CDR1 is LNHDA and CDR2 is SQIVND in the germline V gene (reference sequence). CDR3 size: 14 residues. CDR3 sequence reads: CASSIGLLAGELFF. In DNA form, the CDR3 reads TGTGCCAGTAGTATTGGGCTCCTGGCCGGGGAGCTGTTTTTT.

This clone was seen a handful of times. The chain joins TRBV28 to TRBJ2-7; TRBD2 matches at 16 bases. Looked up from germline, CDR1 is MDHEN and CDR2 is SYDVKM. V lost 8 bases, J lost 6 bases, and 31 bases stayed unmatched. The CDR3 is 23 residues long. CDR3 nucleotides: TGTGCCAGCCAATCAATATCAATAGGAGGGACTAGCGGGAGGGCCGGGTTTGGCTTCGAGCAGTACTTC. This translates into CASQSISIGGTSGRAGFGFEQYF.

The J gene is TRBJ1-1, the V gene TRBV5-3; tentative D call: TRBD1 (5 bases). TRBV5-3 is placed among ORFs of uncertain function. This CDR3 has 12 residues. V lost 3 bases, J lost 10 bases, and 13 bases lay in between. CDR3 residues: CARSSGTVLAFF. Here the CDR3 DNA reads TGTGCCAGAAGCTCGGGGACGGTTTTAGCTTTCTTT.

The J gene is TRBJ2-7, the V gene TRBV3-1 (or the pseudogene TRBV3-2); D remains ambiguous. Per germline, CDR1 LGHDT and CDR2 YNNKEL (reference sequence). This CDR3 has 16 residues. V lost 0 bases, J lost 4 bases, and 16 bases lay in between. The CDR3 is CASSQDSRGRSYEQYF. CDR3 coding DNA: TGTGCCAGCAGCCAAGATTCTCGCGGTCGGAGTTACGAGCAGTACTTC.

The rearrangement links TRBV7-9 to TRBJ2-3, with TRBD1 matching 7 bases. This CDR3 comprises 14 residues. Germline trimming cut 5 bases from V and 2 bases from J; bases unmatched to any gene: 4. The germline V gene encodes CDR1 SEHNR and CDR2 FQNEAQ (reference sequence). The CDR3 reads CASSRTGYTDTQYF. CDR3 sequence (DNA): TGTGCCAGCAGCCGGACAGGCTACACAGATACGCAGTATTTT.

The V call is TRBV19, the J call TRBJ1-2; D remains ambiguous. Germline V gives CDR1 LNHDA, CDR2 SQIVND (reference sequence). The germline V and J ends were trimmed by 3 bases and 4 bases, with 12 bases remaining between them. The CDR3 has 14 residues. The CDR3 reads CASSMNSLRYGYTF. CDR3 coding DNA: TGTGCCAGTAGTATGAACAGCCTCCGCTATGGCTACACCTTC.

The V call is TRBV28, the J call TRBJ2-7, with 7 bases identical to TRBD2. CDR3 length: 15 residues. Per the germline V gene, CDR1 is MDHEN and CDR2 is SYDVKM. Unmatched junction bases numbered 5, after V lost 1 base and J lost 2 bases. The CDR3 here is CASSLLSAGTYEQYF. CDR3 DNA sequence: TGTGCCAGCAGTTTATTATCAGCGGGGACCTACGAGCAGTACTTC.

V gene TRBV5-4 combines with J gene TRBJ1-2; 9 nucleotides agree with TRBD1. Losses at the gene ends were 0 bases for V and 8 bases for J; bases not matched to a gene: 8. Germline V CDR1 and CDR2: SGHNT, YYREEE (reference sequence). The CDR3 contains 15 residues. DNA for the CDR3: TGTGCCAGCAGCTTGGTGAGACAGGGGGTCTTGGGCTACACCTTC. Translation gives CASSLVRQGVLGYTF.

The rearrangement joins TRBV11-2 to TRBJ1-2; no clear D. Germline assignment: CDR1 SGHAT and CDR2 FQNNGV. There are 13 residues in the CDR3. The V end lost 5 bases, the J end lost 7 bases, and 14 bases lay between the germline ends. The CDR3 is CASSAVRNFGYTF. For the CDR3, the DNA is TGTGCCAGCAGCGCCGTACGGAATTTTGGCTACACCTTC.

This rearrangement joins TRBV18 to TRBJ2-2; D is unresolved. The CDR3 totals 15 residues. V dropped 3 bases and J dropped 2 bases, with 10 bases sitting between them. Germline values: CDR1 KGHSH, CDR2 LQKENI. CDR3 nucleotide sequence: TGTGCCAGCTCACCGGGCCAGTTAAACACCGGGGAGCTGTTTTTT. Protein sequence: CASSPGQLNTGELFF.

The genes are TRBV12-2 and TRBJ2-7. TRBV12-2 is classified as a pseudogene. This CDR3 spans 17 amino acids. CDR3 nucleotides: TGTGCAAGTCGCCCTCGGTGGGAGACAGTTATACGCTACGAGCAGTACTTC. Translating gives CASRPRWETVIRYEQYF.

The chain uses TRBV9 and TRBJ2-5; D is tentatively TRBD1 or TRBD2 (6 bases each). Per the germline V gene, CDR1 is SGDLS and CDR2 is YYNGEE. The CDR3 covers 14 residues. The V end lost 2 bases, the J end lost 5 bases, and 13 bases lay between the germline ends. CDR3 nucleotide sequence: TGTGCCAGCAGCGTCCCGGGGGCGGGGGAGACCCAGTACTTC. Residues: CASSVPGAGETQYF.

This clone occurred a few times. CDR3 nucleotide sequence: TGTGCCAGCAGTTATGATGAACGCGAGACCCAGTACTTC. It encodes CASSYDERETQYF. This chain connects TRBV6-2 or TRBV6-3 to TRBJ2-5; D is unresolved. V was trimmed by 3 bases and J by 5 bases, leaving 10 bases between them. The CDR3 has 13 amino acids. Germline assignment: CDR1 MNHEY and CDR2 SVGEGT.